The subject of this entry is one T cell receptor beta chain. The antigen it recognizes is unknown. Just one base apart from a much larger clone, this may be a read error. Here the CDR3 omits its conserved ending phenylalanine or tryptophan, so a read error is the likely source. This sample is part of a study of T cell repertoires in cytomegalovirus infection (dated 2019 in TCRdb). Broadly, across the study: The HLA type of each donor mattered for the analysis, because public TCR beta signatures pointed to carriage of CMV infection along with the matching HLA type.

What the authors observed across the whole study: In both this cohort and an independent 352-donor cohort, the cumulative frequency of public TCR beta family members distinguished carriers of CMV infection plus the relevant HLA type. The ex vivo response was dominated by HLA-C-restricted CMV-specific TCR beta clonotypes, and the single most frequent clonotype in two of eight donors was supplied by these HLA-C-restricted clonotypes.

Data came from an Illumina HiSeq 1500. TCRdb itself trimmed the public reads at Q25 with fastp, ran MiXCR and retained productive beta chains. Rows with one shared CDR3 protein collapse into an entry with the most common genes and DNA. This sample gives a few hundred thousand distinct CDR3 sequences in total; 17% of them show up just once. The ten largest clones add up to 9.5% to 15% of the sample. The CDR3 numbers 17 amino acids, ends counted. Only the CDR3 part of the read is kept: 51 bases, read in frame from the first base. Looking up the germline V gene yields CDR1 SGHTA and CDR2 FQGNSA. Unmatched junction bases come to 9, with V trimmed by 5 bases and J by 0 bases.

Material for sequencing was PBMCs. The V and J segments used are TRBV7-2 and TRBJ2-7; 11 bases in the junction line up with TRBD2. This clonotype was sampled from a human donor in good health (CMV status not recorded). Some clones in this sample may be carry-over from other donors' samples. The CDR3 corresponds to CASSLQSLAGASYEQYL. The DNA reads TGTGCCAGCAGCCTTCAATCACTAGCGGGGGCCTCCTACGAGCAGTACCTC.